The sample holds a few counts of the clone carrying this TCR beta chain. Its antigen is unidentified. The data belong to a study of CD8+CD57+ T cells in acquired aplastic anemia. Overall study results and limits: Controls did not differ significantly from patients in CD8+ Simpson's diversity.

This CDR3 has 13 residues. Germline V CDR1 and CDR2: SGHTA, FQGNSA. V shed 3 bases and J shed 10 bases, with 12 bases lying between them. TCR beta VDJ combinations and CDR3 sequences were profiled from genomic DNA. TCRdb re-derived calls from the reads in MiXCR, one entry per CDR3 protein. Of around 430,000 distinct CDR3 sequences in the sample, 25% to 40% were seen once. Flow cytometry had shown expanded CD8+CD57+ cells in the patients chosen for sequencing. Sequencing was carried out using sorted CD4+, CD8+, or CD8+CD57+ T cells (not recorded which) from PBMCs. This rearrangement joins TRBV7-2 to TRBJ1-4, with D perhaps matching TRBD1 (6 bases). The TCR was taken from a human donor with aplastic anemia. Written as DNA, the CDR3 is TGTGCCAGCAGCTTTCAACAGGGTACAAAACTGTTTTTT. Translated, it gives CASSFQQGTKLFF.